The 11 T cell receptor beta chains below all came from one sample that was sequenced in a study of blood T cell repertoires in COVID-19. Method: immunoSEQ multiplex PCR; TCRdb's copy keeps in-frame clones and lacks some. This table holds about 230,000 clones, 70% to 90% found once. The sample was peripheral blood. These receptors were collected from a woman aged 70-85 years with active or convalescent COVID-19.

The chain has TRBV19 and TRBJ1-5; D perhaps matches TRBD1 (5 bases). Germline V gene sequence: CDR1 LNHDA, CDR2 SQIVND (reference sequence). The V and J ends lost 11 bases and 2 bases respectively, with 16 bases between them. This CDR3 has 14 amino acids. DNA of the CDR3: TGTGCCTCCCTAAGGACATGGGGCAATCAGCCCCAGCATTTT. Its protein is CASLRTWGNQPQHF. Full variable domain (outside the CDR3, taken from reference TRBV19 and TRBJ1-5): DGGITQSPKYLFRKEGQNVTLSCEQNLNHDAMYWYRQDPGQGLRLIYYSQIVNDFQKGDIAEGYSVSREKKESFPLTVTSAQKNPTAFYLCASLRTWGNQPQHFGDGTRLSIL.

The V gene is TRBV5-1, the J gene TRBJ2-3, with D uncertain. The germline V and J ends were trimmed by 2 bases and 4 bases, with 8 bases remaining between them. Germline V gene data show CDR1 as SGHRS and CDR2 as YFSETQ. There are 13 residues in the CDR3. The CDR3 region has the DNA TGCGCCAGCAGCTTACGAACGGCAGATACGCAGTATTTT. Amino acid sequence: CASSLRTADTQYF.

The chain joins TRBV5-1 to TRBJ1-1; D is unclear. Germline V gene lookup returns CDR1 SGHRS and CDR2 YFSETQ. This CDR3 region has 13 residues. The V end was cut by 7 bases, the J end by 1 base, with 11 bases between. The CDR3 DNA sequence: TGCGCCAGCTCCGTGACGGGGAACACTGAAGCTTTCTTT. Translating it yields CASSVTGNTEAFF.

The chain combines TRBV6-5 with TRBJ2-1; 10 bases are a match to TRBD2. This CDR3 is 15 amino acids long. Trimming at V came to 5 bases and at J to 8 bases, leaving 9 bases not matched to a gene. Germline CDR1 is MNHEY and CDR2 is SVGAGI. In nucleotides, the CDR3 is TGTGCCAGCAGTCGAGAGCGGGAGGGTTCGTATGAGCAGTTCTTC. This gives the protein CASSREREGSYEQFF.

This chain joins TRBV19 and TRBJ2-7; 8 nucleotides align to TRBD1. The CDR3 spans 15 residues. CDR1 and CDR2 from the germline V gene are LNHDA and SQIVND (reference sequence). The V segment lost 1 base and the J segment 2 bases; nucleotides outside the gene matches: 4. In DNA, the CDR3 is TGTGCCAGTAGTATAGGAGGCAGGGGGCCCTACGAGCAGTACTTC. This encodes CASSIGGRGPYEQYF.

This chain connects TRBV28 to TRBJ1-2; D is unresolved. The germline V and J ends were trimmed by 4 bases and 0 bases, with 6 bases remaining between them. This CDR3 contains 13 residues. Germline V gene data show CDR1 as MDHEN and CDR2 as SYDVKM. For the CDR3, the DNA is TGTGCCAGCAGTTCCACAGCTAACTATGGCTACACCTTC. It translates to CASSSTANYGYTF.

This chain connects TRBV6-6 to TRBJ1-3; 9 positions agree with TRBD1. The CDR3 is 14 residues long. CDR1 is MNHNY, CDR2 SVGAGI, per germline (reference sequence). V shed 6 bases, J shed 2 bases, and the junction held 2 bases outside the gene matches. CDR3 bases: TGTGCCAGCAGAAGGGACAGGGCTGGAAACACCATATATTTT. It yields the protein CASRRDRAGNTIYF.

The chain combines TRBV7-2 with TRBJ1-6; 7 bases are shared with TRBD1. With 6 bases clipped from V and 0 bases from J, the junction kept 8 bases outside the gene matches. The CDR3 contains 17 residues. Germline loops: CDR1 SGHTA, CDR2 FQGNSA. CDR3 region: CASSLQGLSSYNSPLHF. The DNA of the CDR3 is TGTGCCAGCAGTCTACAGGGGCTGAGCTCCTATAATTCACCCCTCCACTTT.

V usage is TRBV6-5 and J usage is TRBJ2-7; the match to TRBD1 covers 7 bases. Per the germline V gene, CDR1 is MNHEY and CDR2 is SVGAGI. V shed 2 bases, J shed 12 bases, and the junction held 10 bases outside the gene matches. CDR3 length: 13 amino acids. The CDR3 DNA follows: TGTGCCAGCAGTTACCAACCAGGGACAGCTTCGTACTTC. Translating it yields CASSYQPGTASYF.

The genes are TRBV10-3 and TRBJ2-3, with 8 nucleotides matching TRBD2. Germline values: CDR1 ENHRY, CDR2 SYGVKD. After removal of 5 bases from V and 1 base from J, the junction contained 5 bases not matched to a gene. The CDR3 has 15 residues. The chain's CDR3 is CAISSGSSGTDTQYF. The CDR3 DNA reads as TGTGCCATCAGTAGCGGGAGCTCCGGCACAGATACGCAGTATTTT.

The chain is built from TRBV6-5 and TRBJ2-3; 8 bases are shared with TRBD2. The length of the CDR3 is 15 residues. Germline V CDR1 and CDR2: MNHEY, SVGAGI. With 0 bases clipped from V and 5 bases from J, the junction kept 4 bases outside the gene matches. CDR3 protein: CASSYSTGGVDTQYF. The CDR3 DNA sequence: TGTGCCAGCAGTTACTCGACGGGAGGGGTAGATACGCAGTATTTT.